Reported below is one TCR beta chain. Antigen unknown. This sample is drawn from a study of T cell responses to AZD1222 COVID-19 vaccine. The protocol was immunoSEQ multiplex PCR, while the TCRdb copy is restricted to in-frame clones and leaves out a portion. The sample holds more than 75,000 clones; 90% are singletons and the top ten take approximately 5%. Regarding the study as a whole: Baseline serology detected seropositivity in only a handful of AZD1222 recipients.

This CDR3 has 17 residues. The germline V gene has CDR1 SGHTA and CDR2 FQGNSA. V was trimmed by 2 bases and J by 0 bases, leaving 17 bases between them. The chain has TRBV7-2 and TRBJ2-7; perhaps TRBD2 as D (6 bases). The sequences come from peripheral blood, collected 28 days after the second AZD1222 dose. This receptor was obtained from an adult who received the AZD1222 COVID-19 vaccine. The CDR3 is CASSLSMGGQGSYEQYF. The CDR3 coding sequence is TGTGCCAGCAGCTTATCCATGGGGGGTCAGGGCTCCTACGAGCAGTACTTC.